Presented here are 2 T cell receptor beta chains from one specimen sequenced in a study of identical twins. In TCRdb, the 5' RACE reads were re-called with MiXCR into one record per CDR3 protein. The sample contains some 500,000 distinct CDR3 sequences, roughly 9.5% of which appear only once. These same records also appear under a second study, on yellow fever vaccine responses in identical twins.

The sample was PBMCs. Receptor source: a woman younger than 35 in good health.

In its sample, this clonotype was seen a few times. CDR3 region: CASSLSVNPAKNIQYF. In nucleotides, the CDR3 is TGTGCCAGCAGTTTATCGGTGAATCCAGCCAAAAACATTCAGTACTTC. The chain recombines TRBV27 with TRBJ2-4; D call uncertain. The V end lost 0 bases, the J end lost 0 bases, and 9 bases lay between the germline ends. The CDR3 is 16 residues long. Looked up from germline, CDR1 is MNHEY and CDR2 is SMNVEV (reference sequence).

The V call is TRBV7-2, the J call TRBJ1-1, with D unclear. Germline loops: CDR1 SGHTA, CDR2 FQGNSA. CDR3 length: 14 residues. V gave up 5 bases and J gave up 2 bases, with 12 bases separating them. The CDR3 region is CASSPRALNTEAFF. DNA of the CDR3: TGTGCCAGCAGCCCCCGGGCCCTAAACACTGAAGCTTTCTTT. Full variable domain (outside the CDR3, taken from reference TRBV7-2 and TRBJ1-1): GAGVSQSPSNKVTEKGKDVELRCDPISGHTALYWYRQSLGQGLEFLIYFQGNSAPDKSGLPSDRFSAERTGGSVSTLTIQRTQQEDSAVYLCASSPRALNTEAFFGQGTRLTVV.